This TCR beta chain came from a study of human T cells and chemical hapten exposure. The CDR3 covers 15 residues. V dropped 4 bases and J dropped 1 base, with 14 bases sitting between them. Per the germline V gene, CDR1 is WSHSY and CDR2 is SAAADI. This clonotype has ten or more counts. Its antigen is not known. TCRdb fed the RACE reads into MiXCR, producing one record per CDR3 protein. This sample yields roughly 120,000 distinct CDR3 sequences, of which around 10% are seen a single time; just over 1.4% belongs to the top ten. As to time point: patch test 1, 2 weeks after DPC sensitization. Treatment meaning: therapeutic diphenylcyclopropenone sensitization with weekly scalp DPC. Study-level points and caveats: Sensitizing with DPC caused no change in TCRs above 1 in 1000 frequency.

The sequence came from a woman between 50 and 59 years old with alopecia areata. Some clones in this sample may be carry-over from other donors' samples. The sequences come from whole blood, collected in connection with sensitization to the hapten diphenylcyclopropenone (DPC). V gene TRBV10-2 combines with J gene TRBJ2-7, with unresolved D. CDR3 loop: CASSGPQAPSYEQYF. The CDR3 DNA sequence: TGCGCCAGCAGTGGCCCGCAGGCTCCTTCCTACGAGCAGTACTTC.